This entry lists 2 T cell receptor beta chains sequenced from one sample in a study of PD-1 blockade in classical Hodgkin lymphoma. Regarding time point: cycle 4 day 1 (C4D1), after 5 to 7 weeks of nivolumab. Each patient's relapse followed autologous stem cell transplantation, and brentuximab vedotin exposure varied. TCRdb's copy holds only in-frame clones and misses some; the assay was immunoSEQ multiplex PCR. The sample lists 23,000 or so clones, around three quarters seen once, with roughly 30% in the top ten. Sequencing was performed on peripheral blood mononuclear cells (PBMCs), taken before the fourth cycle of nivolumab. The origin of the receptors is a human donor with classical Hodgkin lymphoma.

The rearrangement uses TRBV7-2 and TRBJ2-2; maybe TRBD1 (6 bases). The germline V gene has CDR1 SGHTA and CDR2 FQGNSA. The CDR3 loop spans 15 amino acids. Trimming pared 4 bases from V and 0 bases from J, leaving 9 bases between. CDR3 nucleotide sequence: TGTGCCAGCAGCTCAAGGACAGCGAACACCGGGGAGCTGTTTTTT. It translates to CASSSRTANTGELFF. The variable domain in full, with the rest retrieved from reference TRBV7-2 and TRBJ2-2, is GAGVSQSPSNKVTEKGKDVELRCDPISGHTALYWYRQSLGQGLEFLIYFQGNSAPDKSGLPSDRFSAERTGGSVSTLTIQRTQQEDSAVYLCASSSRTANTGELFFGEGSRLTVL.

This chain connects TRBV6-1 to TRBJ2-5; D is possibly TRBD2 (5 bases). Germline lookup yields CDR1 MNHNS and CDR2 SASEGT. With 3 bases removed from V and 5 bases from J, the gap between germline ends came to 13 bases. The CDR3 extends over 14 amino acids. CDR3: CASSESAGGETQYF. CDR3 in DNA: TGTGCCAGCAGTGAGAGTGCGGGTGGTGAGACCCAGTACTTC.